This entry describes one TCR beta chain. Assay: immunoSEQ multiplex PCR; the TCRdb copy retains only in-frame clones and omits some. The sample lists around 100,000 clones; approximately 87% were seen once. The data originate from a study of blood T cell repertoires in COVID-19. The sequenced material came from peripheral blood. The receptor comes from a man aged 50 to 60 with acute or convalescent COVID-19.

CDR3 sequence (DNA): TGTGCCAGCAGTGGCAGGGGGCACGGCTACGAGCAGTACTTC. This codes for CASSGRGHGYEQYF. V and J are TRBV28 and TRBJ2-7; TRBD1 agrees at 8 bases. The CDR3 runs to 14 residues. Germline assignment: CDR1 MDHEN and CDR2 SYDVKM. With V trimmed by 5 bases and J by 3 bases, 6 bases remained unmatched.